This entry features one TCR beta chain sequence. Ten or more counts support this clonotype. The specificity of this receptor is unknown. It has no much larger one-base neighbor in the sample; base qualities were not kept. The data are from a study of response to subunit inactivated influenza vaccine (dated by TCRdb to the late 2010s). With regard to the full study: To follow how T cells responded to a trivalent subunit inactivated influenza vaccine, the researchers relied on deep quantitative profiling of the T cell receptor repertoire.

Library preparation was by RT-PCR. These reads were obtained on an Illumina HiSeq 2500. The public reads were run again by TCRdb, first through fastp at Q25 and then through MiXCR, and only productive beta chains were kept. Identical CDR3 protein sequences are pooled into one entry, listed with their most common genes and DNA. This sample is represented by hundreds of thousands of distinct CDR3 sequences; 11% to 15% of them were singletons. The ten most abundant clones make up 7.5% to 8% of the sample. Here is what the overall study found, with its caveats: The authors proposed that each seasonal influenza vaccination may bring in only a limited number of new T cells.

The CDR3 starts with the cysteine, ends with the phenylalanine, and has 15 residues. The read is trimmed to its CDR3 DNA, 45 bases read in frame from base 1. V gives up 4 bases and J gives up 8 bases, and the segment between their germline ends measures 17 bases. The rearranged chain carries TRBV12-3 or TRBV12-4 and TRBJ1-4; the D region possibly corresponds to TRBD1 (5 bases align). This TCR was sampled from a man aged 50 to 60 who received an inactivated influenza vaccine. Donor details come from another sample of the same person, matched by shared clones. This specimen was PBMCs from blood, taken around two weeks before vaccination. The CDR3 loop reads CASSSSGTGEEKLFF. The nucleotides read TGTGCCAGCAGTTCCTCCGGGACCGGCGAAGAAAAACTGTTTTTT.